The 32 T cell receptor beta chains given below trace back to one sample, sequenced in a study of shared clonotypes between healthy human individuals. Assay used: immunoSEQ multiplex PCR; TCRdb lists only in-frame clones, some missing. The sample has approximately 530,000 clones; approximately 95% are singletons. Sequencing used naive CD4+ T cells sorted from blood. Indicated subset: CD45RA+ positively selected. The receptors come from a woman younger than 45 in good health.

The J gene is TRBJ1-4, the V gene TRBV2, with a tentative D call TRBD1 (5 bases). The CDR3 totals 18 residues. With 6 bases removed from V and 0 bases from J, the gap between germline ends came to 20 bases. The V gene's germline CDR1 is SNHLY and CDR2 FYNNEI. In nucleotides, the CDR3 is TGTGCCAGCAGGGTGGGGGATCCCTGGACGGCAACTAATGAAAAACTGTTTTTT. Translating it yields CASRVGDPWTATNEKLFF.

This chain uses TRBV10-3 with TRBJ2-5; maybe TRBD2 (6 bases). The germline V gene encodes CDR1 ENHRY and CDR2 SYGVKD. The V end lost 11 bases, the J end lost 4 bases, and 17 bases lay between the germline ends. The CDR3 is made up of 13 amino acids. CDR3 nucleotide sequence: TGTGCCGCGGGAAGACAGACATTAGAGACCCAGTACTTC. Translated: CAAGRQTLETQYF.

A few counts support this clone. The chain uses TRBV2 and TRBJ2-7; D not certain. With 10 bases removed from V and 6 bases from J, the gap between germline ends came to 7 bases. Germline V lookup: CDR1 SNHLY, CDR2 FYNNEI. This CDR3 is built from 9 residues. The chain's CDR3 is CAITREQYF. Here the CDR3 DNA reads TGTGCCATTACACGCGAGCAGTACTTC.

There are a few counts of this clone. The chain has TRBV18 and TRBJ2-7, with 9 bases aligning to TRBD1. V shed 6 bases, J shed 7 bases, and the junction held 10 bases outside the gene matches. CDR3 length equals 14 residues. The germline V gene encodes CDR1 KGHSH and CDR2 LQKENI. The CDR3 is CASSPQEDRGEQYF. CDR3 nucleotide sequence: TGTGCCAGCTCTCCCCAAGAGGACAGGGGAGAGCAGTACTTC.

This chain connects TRBV10-3 to TRBJ2-7; the D call may be TRBD1 or TRBD2 (5 bases each). The CDR3 sequence is 14 residues long. The V gene's germline CDR1 is ENHRY and CDR2 SYGVKD. The V end was cut by 4 bases, the J end by 4 bases, with 14 bases between. The CDR3 region is CAISVGRGSYEQYF. CDR3 sequence (DNA): TGTGCCATCAGTGTCGGCCGGGGCTCGTACGAGCAGTACTTC.

This sequence joins TRBV19 and TRBJ2-4; 11 bases map to TRBD2. This CDR3 is built from 18 residues. Trimming cost V 6 bases and J 0 bases; bases outside gene matches: 10. CDR1 LNHDA and CDR2 SQIVND come from the germline V gene (reference sequence). CDR3 nucleotides: TGTGCCAGTAGAAGAGGGACTAGCGGAACACTAGCCAAAAACATTCAGTACTTC. It translates to CASRRGTSGTLAKNIQYF.

The chain combines TRBV6-5 with TRBJ2-7; TRBD2 aligns across 9 bases. The junction had 6 bases not matched to a gene; V was cut back by 2 bases and J by 1 base. The germline CDR1 and CDR2 sequences are MNHEY and SVGAGI. The CDR3 contains 16 residues. The DNA of the CDR3 is TGTGCCAGCAGTTACCAAACTAGCGGGCGTTCCTACGAGCAGTACTTC. It specifies CASSYQTSGRSYEQYF.

The rearrangement joins TRBV6-5 to TRBJ2-5, with no clear D. The CDR3 totals 13 residues. Germline V CDR1 and CDR2: MNHEY, SVGAGI. Trimming took off 5 bases at V and 5 bases at J, with 12 bases between the two ends. CDR3 nucleotides: TGTGCCAGCAGTCCCACGAACGTGGAGACCCAGTACTTC. Its protein product is CASSPTNVETQYF.

A note on this clone: Other nucleotide sequences in the sample specify the same CDR3. The chain combines TRBV28 with TRBJ1-4; D is unresolved. The CDR3 is made up of 15 amino acids. V was shortened by 3 bases and J by 0 bases, with 8 bases between the two germline ends. Germline V gene lookup returns CDR1 MDHEN and CDR2 SYDVKM. CDR3 DNA: TGTGCCAGCAGTTTGGTTCAGGCAACTAATGAAAAACTGTTTTTT. Amino acids: CASSLVQATNEKLFF.

The chain couples TRBV28 to TRBJ2-7; 8 nucleotides align to TRBD2. The CDR3 is 15 residues long. J was trimmed by 0 bases and V by 3 bases; bases with no gene match: 4. Germline CDR1 MDHEN, CDR2 SYDVKM. The CDR3 nucleotides are TGTGCCAGCAGTTTTCAAAGCGGGAGCTCCTACGAGCAGTACTTC. It codes for CASSFQSGSSYEQYF.

CDR3: CASSEGELAGLETQYF. The CDR3 DNA reads TGTGCCAGCAGTGAAGGAGAACTAGCGGGATTGGAGACCCAGTACTTC. This rearrangement joins TRBV6-1 to TRBJ2-5, with 10 bases aligning to TRBD2. The CDR3 has 16 amino acids. The trim removed 1 base at V and 5 bases at J, leaving 7 bases unmatched. Germline assignment: CDR1 MNHNS and CDR2 SASEGT.

The gene calls are TRBV13 and TRBJ2-7, with 10 bases fitting TRBD2. V lost 4 bases and J lost 2; bases outside the gene matches: 2. Per the germline V gene, CDR1 is PRHDT and CDR2 is FYEKMQ (reference sequence). CDR3 length: 14 amino acids. The CDR3, as DNA: TGTGCCAGCAGCTCACTAGCGGGGCCCTACGAGCAGTACTTC. Translating gives CASSSLAGPYEQYF.

The J gene is TRBJ2-3, the V gene TRBV6-5, with 8 bases matching TRBD2. The CDR3 has 15 residues. J was trimmed by 0 bases and V by 2 bases; bases with no gene match: 1. Germline V CDR1 and CDR2: MNHEY, SVGAGI. Written as DNA, the CDR3 is TGTGCCAGCAGTTACAGCGGGAGAAGCACAGATACGCAGTATTTT. Amino acid sequence: CASSYSGRSTDTQYF.

The rearrangement joins TRBV11-2 to TRBJ2-7, with TRBD2 matching over 7 bases. V dropped 5 bases and J dropped 3; count of bases not matched to a gene: 4. The germline V gene has CDR1 SGHAT and CDR2 FQNNGV. CDR3 size: 13 residues. This CDR3 reads CASSRPGGYEQYF. The DNA for the CDR3 is TGTGCCAGCAGCAGGCCGGGGGGCTACGAGCAGTACTTC.

This chain connects TRBV7-8 to TRBJ2-7, with 10 bases that match TRBD1. V was pared by 4 bases and J by 8 bases, with 2 bases of the junction left unmatched. The CDR3 is made up of 12 amino acids. CDR1 SGHVS and CDR2 FQNEAQ come from the germline V gene. This chain's CDR3 is CASSSGQGQQYF. CDR3 DNA: TGTGCCAGCAGCTCGGGACAGGGGCAGCAGTACTTC.

This chain connects TRBV9 to TRBJ2-4, with a possible D match to TRBD2 (5 bases). Trimming left V 0 bases short and J 0 bases short, with 13 bases between. Germline V gene data show CDR1 as SGDLS and CDR2 as YYNGEE. The CDR3 totals 17 residues. CDR3 DNA sequence: TGTGCCAGCAGCGTAGGTTTGGGCGGGCTAGCCAAAAACATTCAGTACTTC. It specifies CASSVGLGGLAKNIQYF.

The chain carries TRBV19 and TRBJ1-2; D might be TRBD1 (5 bases). CDR3 length: 14 amino acids. Trimming shortened V by 6 bases and J by 8 bases, and 19 bases separated the two germline ends. Germline V CDR1 and CDR2: LNHDA, SQIVND (reference sequence). The CDR3 nucleotides read TGTGCCAGTAGGGACCCGGGACGTTTCCACGGCTACACCTTC. This translates into CASRDPGRFHGYTF.

V gene TRBV7-2 combines with J gene TRBJ2-4; 9 bases align to TRBD2. Germline values: CDR1 SGHTA, CDR2 FQGNSA. CDR3 length equals 19 residues. V shed 4 bases and J 1 base; nucleotides not matched to a gene: 14. The CDR3 DNA reads TGTGCCAGCAGCTCCAAAGCGGGAGGTTCCAAGGTTGCCAAAAACATTCAGTACTTC. Its protein is CASSSKAGGSKVAKNIQYF.

J is TRBJ2-5 and V is TRBV5-1; 7 bases are a match to TRBD2. Germline V CDR1 and CDR2: SGHRS, YFSETQ. The CDR3 loop spans 13 amino acids. V lost 7 bases and J lost 5; bases outside the gene matches: 8. The CDR3 here is CASHSPGGETQYF. CDR3 coding DNA: TGCGCCAGCCACAGTCCCGGGGGGGAGACCCAGTACTTC.

The chain is built from TRBV7-9 and TRBJ1-1; D is perhaps TRBD1 (5 bases). Germline loops: CDR1 SEHNR, CDR2 FQNEAQ (reference sequence). The CDR3 runs 12 residues. The ends were cut back, 10 bases at V and 1 base at J, with 10 bases in the middle. The CDR3 nucleotides read TGTGCCACCGTAGGGGAGAACACTGAAGCTTTCTTT. Translation gives CATVGENTEAFF.

This chain links TRBV5-1 with TRBJ2-1; 8 nucleotides line up with TRBD2. The CDR3 is made up of 19 amino acids. Trimming removed 4 bases from V and 5 bases from J; junction bases left unmatched: 20. Germline CDR1 reads SGHRS; CDR2 reads YFSETQ. CDR3 DNA: TGCGCCAGCAGCCACGTACTAGCGGTCCAGCCCTCAATCCACAATGAGCAGTTCTTC. It encodes CASSHVLAVQPSIHNEQFF.

The chain joins TRBV5-4 to TRBJ2-7; no clear D. This CDR3 comprises 15 residues. The V gene's germline CDR1 is SGHNT and CDR2 YYREEE (reference sequence). The V gene lost 2 bases and the J gene lost 3 bases, with 15 bases spanning the gap. CDR3 coding DNA: TGTGCCAGCAGCTTTGGTAGTGTGACCGACTACGAGCAGTACTTC. Encoded protein: CASSFGSVTDYEQYF. Complete variable domain (other parts from reference TRBV5-4 and TRBJ2-7): ETGVTQSPTHLIKTRGQQVTLRCSSQSGHNTVSWYQQALGQGPQFIFQYYREEENGRGNFPPRFSGLQFPNYSSELNVNALELDDSALYLCASSFGSVTDYEQYFGPGTRLTVT.

The chain links TRBV6-1 to TRBJ1-4; the D gene is possibly TRBD1 (5 bases). The CDR3 totals 13 residues. Trimming removed 4 bases from V and 8 bases from J, with 11 bases in between. Germline V CDR1 and CDR2: MNHNS, SASEGT. Here the CDR3 reads CASSVKRGEKLFF. Written as DNA, the CDR3 is TGTGCCAGCAGTGTTAAAAGGGGAGAAAAACTGTTTTTT.

The chain's CDR3 is CASSLPGGNTGELFF. The CDR3 region has the DNA TGTGCCAGCAGCTTACCGGGAGGGAACACCGGGGAGCTGTTTTTT. The genes are TRBV7-9 and TRBJ2-2, with 7 bases that match TRBD2. The CDR3 spans 15 residues. V lost 2 bases, J lost 1 base, and 1 base stayed unmatched. In germline, CDR1 is SEHNR, CDR2 FQNEAQ (reference sequence).

The chain has TRBV5-4 and TRBJ2-7; TRBD2 matches at 9 bases. This CDR3 has 17 amino acids. V shed 1 base and J 0 bases; nucleotides not matched to a gene: 8. In germline, CDR1 is SGHNT, CDR2 YYREEE (reference sequence). The chain's CDR3 is CASSLRKLAGASYEQYF. The CDR3 nucleotides read TGTGCCAGCAGCTTGCGTAAACTAGCGGGTGCCTCCTACGAGCAGTACTTC.

The chain carries TRBV29-1 and TRBJ1-1; 7 bases are shared with TRBD1. The CDR3 covers 13 residues. V trimming: 6 bases; J trimming: 1 base; junction bases outside the gene matches: 5. The V gene's germline CDR1 is SQVTM and CDR2 ANQGSEA. For the CDR3, the DNA is TGCAGCGTCGGACAGGATGGGAACACTGAAGCTTTCTTT. Its translation: CSVGQDGNTEAFF.

V gene TRBV4-1 combines with J gene TRBJ2-7; 8 nucleotides agree with TRBD2. Looked up from germline, CDR1 is MGHRA and CDR2 is YSYEKL. The CDR3 extends over 16 amino acids. V trimming: 4 bases; J trimming: 4 bases; junction bases outside the gene matches: 12. The CDR3 nucleotides are TGCGCCAGCAGCCTCAACGTGCGGGGGGTAGAGTACGAGCAGTACTTC. It encodes CASSLNVRGVEYEQYF.

V and J are TRBV5-1 and TRBJ2-4; no clear D gene. The CDR3 length is 11 residues. The V gene lost 4 bases and the J gene lost 9 bases, with 8 bases spanning the gap. CDR1 and CDR2 from the germline V gene are SGHRS and YFSETQ. CDR3 coding DNA: TGCGCCAGCAGCCCCAACCCCATTCAGTACTTC. It yields the protein CASSPNPIQYF.

The sample holds one count of this clone. The rearrangement uses TRBV9 and TRBJ1-5, with D possibly TRBD1 on 6 matching bases. The CDR3 has 15 amino acids. Looked up from germline, CDR1 is SGDLS and CDR2 is YYNGEE. Trimming removed 3 bases from V and 4 bases from J, with 14 bases in between. The CDR3: CASSASGTPNQPQHF. CDR3 DNA sequence: TGTGCCAGCAGCGCCTCCGGGACACCGAATCAGCCCCAGCATTTT. Using reference TRBV9 and TRBJ1-5 for the parts outside the CDR3, the full variable domain is DSGVTQTPKHLITATGQRVTLRCSPRSGDLSVYWYQQSLDQGLQFLIQYYNGEERAKGNILERFSAQQFPDLHSELNLSSLELGDSALYFCASSASGTPNQPQHFGDGTRLSIL.

This rearrangement joins TRBV5-8 to TRBJ1-5; D is unclear. V was cut by 4 bases and J by 7 bases, with 15 bases left in between. Germline values: CDR1 SGHTS, CDR2 YDEGEE. The CDR3 runs to 14 residues. Here the CDR3 reads CASSRYLTGQPQHF. DNA for the CDR3: TGTGCCAGCAGCCGTTATCTAACTGGCCAGCCCCAGCATTTT.

This chain joins TRBV28 and TRBJ1-1; tentative D call: TRBD1 (5 bases). The CDR3 spans 15 residues. V dropped 4 bases and J dropped 1 base, with 13 bases sitting between them. Germline V lookup: CDR1 MDHEN, CDR2 SYDVKM. DNA of the CDR3: TGTGCCAGCAGTTCGGGGGGAGTTGGGAACACTGAAGCTTTCTTT. Amino acid sequence: CASSSGGVGNTEAFF.

V is TRBV18 and J is TRBJ1-2; TRBD1 agrees at 12 bases. From germline, CDR1 is KGHSH and CDR2 LQKENI. This CDR3 has 17 residues. The junction had 13 bases not matched to a gene; V was cut back by 7 bases and J by 4 bases. CDR3 in DNA: TGTGCCAGCTTAACTACCGGGACAGGGGGCTTCGGCTATGGCTACACCTTC. It is translated as CASLTTGTGGFGYGYTF.